The 25 T cell receptor beta chains below come from one sample, sequenced in a study of T cells in Graves' hyperthyroidism and ophthalmopathy. Amplified TCR beta CDR3 regions derived from RNA transcripts. TCR CDR3 regions were first amplified by RT-PCR with HTBI primers. In TCRdb, the multiplex PCR reads were re-called with MiXCR into one record per CDR3 protein. Among about 260,000 distinct CDR3 sequences listed, 20% to 25% were seen once. The sequenced sample was blood. These receptors were collected from a man under 40 with Graves' ophthalmopathy.

This clonotype has a handful of counts. The chain couples TRBV10-3 to TRBJ1-5, with 8 bases that match TRBD1. The V gene end was trimmed by 6 bases and the J gene end by 6 bases; junction bases not matched to a gene: 4. The CDR3 extends over 13 amino acids. Germline V gives CDR1 ENHRY, CDR2 SYGVKD. CDR3: CAISGQGGQPQHF. In DNA, the CDR3 is TGTGCCATCAGCGGACAGGGCGGTCAGCCCCAGCATTTT.

This clonotype was seen once. The J gene is TRBJ1-2, the V gene TRBV6-2 or TRBV6-3; tentative D call: TRBD1 (6 bases). From germline, CDR1 is MNHEY and CDR2 SVGEGT. The CDR3 is 14 residues long. V lost 11 bases to trimming and J lost 8 bases, with 24 bases between them. CDR3 sequence: CASFRQASSWGYTF. CDR3 DNA sequence: TGTGCCTCATTCCGACAGGCGTCTTCGTGGGGCTACACCTTC.

The chain couples TRBV4-1 to TRBJ2-4; a possible D gene is TRBD1 (5 bases). CDR3 length: 17 residues. Germline-derived CDR1 and CDR2 are MGHRA and YSYEKL. Trimming left V 3 bases short and J 1 base short, with 16 bases between. The CDR3 nucleotides read TGCGCCAGCAGCCACCTAGACAGCCTTTTGGCCAAAAACATTCAGTACTTC. Its protein product is CASSHLDSLLAKNIQYF.

V gene TRBV6-5 combines with J gene TRBJ1-6, with TRBD1 matching 7 bases. Germline V CDR1 and CDR2: MNHEY, SVGAGI. The CDR3 has 16 residues. The V segment lost 2 bases and the J segment 3 bases; nucleotides outside the gene matches: 4. The CDR3 nucleotides are TGTGCCAGCAGTTACGGAGGGGGCTTCTATAATTCACCCCTCCACTTT. This codes for CASSYGGGFYNSPLHF.

This clonotype has just a few counts. J is TRBJ2-1 and V is TRBV18; 10 nucleotides line up with TRBD2. Germline CDR1 is KGHSH and CDR2 is LQKENI. The CDR3 contains 17 residues. The J segment lost 3 bases and the V segment lost 5 bases, leaving 10 bases of the junction unmatched. In DNA, the CDR3 is TGTGCCAGCTCAGCCACGAGCGGGAGGGCCCTCTACAATGAGCAGTTCTTC. Amino acid sequence: CASSATSGRALYNEQFF.

The table lists this clonotype with a count of one. The CDR3 DNA follows: TGTGCCAGCTCACCCCCCCGGGGCGGCTCGAACACTGAAGCTTTCTTT. Translation: CASSPPRGGSNTEAFF. The chain is built from TRBV18 and TRBJ1-1, with D perhaps TRBD1 (5 bases). Germline CDR1 and CDR2: KGHSH and LQKENI. The CDR3 has 16 residues. V was trimmed by 3 bases and J by 1 base, leaving 15 bases between them.

Notes on this clonotype: A read error is possible here, since a much larger clone lies one base away. The J gene is TRBJ1-2, the V gene TRBV30; a weak D match, TRBD1 (5 bases). Germline V lookup: CDR1 GTSNPN, CDR2 SVGIG (reference sequence). The CDR3 has 13 residues. Trimming took off 8 bases at V and 7 bases at J, with 20 bases between the two ends. Here the CDR3 DNA reads TGTGCCGGCAGTCCCGGGACGGCTCGTGGCTACACCTTC. It translates to CAGSPGTARGYTF. The variable domain in full, with the rest retrieved from reference TRBV30 and TRBJ1-2, is SQTIHQWPATLVQPVGSPLSLECTVEGTSNPNLYWYRQAAGRGLQLLFYSVGIGQISSEVPQNLSASRPQDRQFILSSKKLLLSDSGFYLCAGSPGTARGYTFGSGTRLTVV.

This clonotype was counted ten times or more. The chain recombines TRBV27 with TRBJ2-1, with 13 bases lining up with TRBD2. The germline V gene has CDR1 MNHEY and CDR2 SMNVEV (reference sequence). The CDR3 length is 18 residues. J lost 3 bases, V lost 4 bases, and 9 bases had no gene match. The CDR3 here is CASSSPRGLAGYYNEQFF. Here the CDR3 DNA reads TGTGCCAGCAGTTCCCCTCGGGGACTAGCGGGATACTACAATGAGCAGTTCTTC.

In this sample, this clonotype turned up many times. The CDR3, as DNA: TGTGCCAGCAGCAGACAAGGCGGAGAAAAACTGTTTTTT. Protein sequence: CASSRQGGEKLFF. The chain links TRBV27 to TRBJ1-4; D unclear. The CDR3 spans 13 residues. Germline CDR1 MNHEY, CDR2 SMNVEV (reference sequence). V lost 6 bases, J lost 8 bases, and 13 bases lay in between.

This clonotype was seen a handful of times. The chain links TRBV5-1 to TRBJ2-5; 9 nucleotides line up with TRBD1. The CDR3 runs 16 residues. J was trimmed by 1 base and V by 1 base; bases with no gene match: 5. Germline V CDR1 and CDR2: SGHRS, YFSETQ. In DNA, the CDR3 is TGCGCCAGCAGCTTGCCAATGGGACAGGGCCAAGAGACCCAGTACTTC. Translation: CASSLPMGQGQETQYF.

The chain couples TRBV5-4 to TRBJ2-1; TRBD2 matches 9 bases. The CDR3 runs 16 residues. Trimming at V came to 6 bases and at J to 9 bases, leaving 16 bases not matched to a gene. Germline CDR1 SGHNT, CDR2 YYREEE (reference sequence). The CDR3 nucleotides are TGTGCCAGCACCTTAGCGGGAGAAGTTGAGGCCGTTGAGCAGTTCTTC. It yields the protein CASTLAGEVEAVEQFF.

This clonotype was detected ten times or more. V usage is TRBV24-1 and J usage is TRBJ1-5; TRBD1 aligns across 9 bases. The CDR3 is made up of 17 amino acids. Germline CDR1 is KGHDR and CDR2 is SFDVKD. V trimming: 3 bases; J trimming: 7 bases; junction bases outside the gene matches: 12. The CDR3 coding sequence is TGTGCCACCAGTGATGCCCCGGGACAGGGTGTGGGCCAGCCCCAGCATTTT. This sequence encodes CATSDAPGQGVGQPQHF.

This clonotype has only a few counts. V and J are TRBV7-9 and TRBJ2-6; tentative D call: TRBD2 (5 bases). The CDR3 consists of 20 residues. Per the germline V gene, CDR1 is SEHNR and CDR2 is FQNEAQ (reference sequence). Trimming removed 0 bases from V and 4 bases from J, with 22 bases in between. The CDR3: CASSLALFVGEAVGANVLTF. CDR3 sequence (DNA): TGTGCCAGCAGCTTAGCTCTATTTGTCGGAGAAGCGGTCGGGGCCAACGTCCTGACTTTC.

The chain recombines TRBV9 with TRBJ2-7, with TRBD2 identical over 8 bases. J gave up 9 bases and V 4 bases, and 12 bases lay outside the gene matches. Looked up from germline, CDR1 is SGDLS and CDR2 is YYNGEE. The CDR3 has 14 residues. The CDR3 loop is CASSFGGERSPQYF. In DNA, the CDR3 is TGTGCCAGCAGCTTCGGGGGGGAAAGGTCCCCGCAGTACTTC.

In regard to this clonotype: This sequence may be a read error, since a much larger clone differs from it by one base. The chain links TRBV7-2 to TRBJ2-5; 7 nucleotides align to TRBD1. V was clipped by 1 base and J by 4 bases; unmatched bases: 6. The V gene's germline CDR1 is SGHTA and CDR2 FQGNSA. The CDR3 is 15 amino acids. Here the CDR3 reads CASSLGQGNRETQYF. The CDR3 bases are TGTGCCAGCAGCTTAGGACAGGGTAACCGAGAGACCCAGTACTTC. The full variable domain, its missing parts supplied by reference TRBV7-2 and TRBJ2-5, is GAGVSQSPSNKVTEKGKDVELRCDPISGHTALYWYRQSLGQGLEFLIYFQGNSAPDKSGLPSDRFSAERTGGSVSTLTIQRTQQEDSAVYLCASSLGQGNRETQYFGPGTRLLVL.

This CDR3 reads CASNKQNTGELFF. The CDR3 nucleotides read TGTGCCAGCAACAAACAAAACACCGGGGAGCTGTTTTTT. The chain recombines TRBV12-3 or TRBV12-4 with TRBJ2-2, with no clear D. This CDR3 has 13 amino acids. The germline V and J ends were trimmed by 7 bases and 2 bases, with 8 bases remaining between them.

This clonotype was seen a few times. The CDR3 protein is CASRESMNTEAFF. The CDR3 DNA sequence: TGCGCCAGCAGGGAATCTATGAACACTGAAGCTTTCTTT. The chain is built from TRBV10-1 and TRBJ1-1, with D hard to call. Germline V gives CDR1 WNHNN, CDR2 SYGVQD (reference sequence). The CDR3 length is 13 residues. V shed 6 bases and J shed 0 bases, with 8 bases lying between them.

This clonotype was counted at least ten times. The chain has TRBV28 and TRBJ1-1; TRBD1 matches at 10 bases. Germline V gene data show CDR1 as MDHEN and CDR2 as SYDVKM. The V segment lost 3 bases and the J segment 4 bases; nucleotides outside the gene matches: 11. The CDR3 is made up of 17 amino acids. The CDR3 protein is CASSFRQGAGWGTEAFF. CDR3 bases: TGTGCCAGCAGTTTTCGACAGGGGGCGGGCTGGGGCACTGAAGCTTTCTTT. Drawing the rest from reference TRBV28 and TRBJ1-1, the complete variable domain is DVKVTQSSRYLVKRTGEKVFLECVQDMDHENMFWYRQDPGLGLRLIYFSYDVKMKEKGDIPEGYSVSREKKERFSLILESASTNQTSMYLCASSFRQGAGWGTEAFFGQGTRLTVV.

This clonotype has ten or more counts. V gene TRBV19 combines with J gene TRBJ1-1; 7 bases agree with TRBD1. CDR1 and CDR2 from the germline V gene are LNHDA and SQIVND (reference sequence). V trimming: 5 bases; J trimming: 4 bases; junction bases outside the gene matches: 4. CDR3 length: 13 residues. CDR3 in amino acids: CASSRTGVTEAFF. The CDR3 nucleotides are TGTGCCAGTAGTCGGACAGGCGTCACTGAAGCTTTCTTT.

This clonotype has a count of ten or more. The rearrangement links TRBV3-1 to TRBJ2-3; D is unclear. This CDR3 is built from 12 residues. The germline gives CDR1 LGHDT, CDR2 YNNKEL (reference sequence). V was trimmed by 8 bases and J by 6 bases, leaving 12 bases between them. The CDR3 sequence is CASGSRPDTQYF. CDR3 in DNA: TGTGCCAGCGGCTCGAGGCCGGATACGCAGTATTTT.

Comments on this clonotype: At one boundary the junction diverges from the germline segment, which might be a read error. The V and J genes are TRBV28 and TRBJ2-7; D perhaps matches TRBD1 (5 bases). Germline V gives CDR1 MDHEN, CDR2 SYDVKM. CDR3 size: 15 residues. CDR3 sequence (DNA): TGTGCCAGCAGTTTTGGCAGGGTACTCTCCTACAAGCAGTACTTC. Translating gives CASSFGRVLSYKQYF.

This clonotype was seen a few times. V and J are TRBV28 and TRBJ2-1; 13 bases line up with TRBD2. The V and J ends lost 6 bases and 3 bases, in that order; junction bases with no gene match: 17. The CDR3 runs 20 residues. Germline V gives CDR1 MDHEN, CDR2 SYDVKM. This CDR3 is CASRTTAPGTSGIVYNEQFF. DNA for the CDR3: TGTGCCAGCAGGACGACAGCCCCCGGGACTAGCGGGATCGTCTACAATGAGCAGTTCTTC.

This clonotype was counted many times. The chain combines TRBV5-1 with TRBJ2-3; D is possibly TRBD2 (5 bases). Trimming shortened V by 2 bases and J by 0 bases, and 10 bases separated the two germline ends. Germline V gene data show CDR1 as SGHRS and CDR2 as YFSETQ. This CDR3 has 15 residues. In nucleotides, the CDR3 is TGCGCCAGCAGCTTAGGAGGCCACAGCACAGATACGCAGTATTTT. Amino acids: CASSLGGHSTDTQYF.

Points on this clonotype: Germline is not matched at one junction end, which may reflect a read error. The chain carries TRBV28 and TRBJ1-6, with D possibly matching TRBD1 (5 bases). The CDR3 spans 15 residues. Per germline, CDR1 MDHEN and CDR2 SYDVKM. Here the CDR3 reads CAGSLQALGNSPLHF. The CDR3 DNA sequence: TGTGCCGGCAGTTTACAGGCCTTGGGGAATTCACCCCTCCACTTT.

This clonotype showed up just a few times. The V and J genes are TRBV7-8 and TRBJ2-1; D might be TRBD1 or TRBD2, each matching 5 bases. The germline gives CDR1 SGHVS, CDR2 FQNEAQ. With 2 bases removed from V and 0 bases from J, the gap between germline ends came to 20 bases. The CDR3 extends over 19 amino acids. The CDR3 spells CASSLNVWDERSSYNEQFF. The CDR3 nucleotides read TGTGCCAGCAGCTTAAATGTGTGGGACGAGCGAAGCTCCTACAATGAGCAGTTCTTC.